This T cell receptor beta chain was captured in a study of shared clonotypes between healthy human individuals. Study at large: A couple of women and a few men aged 18 to 49 made up the donors.

Germline values: CDR1 SGHDT, CDR2 YYEEEE. V lost 4 bases to trimming and J lost 5 bases; unmatched junction nucleotides: 4. There are 14 residues in the CDR3. Findings and caveats of the study: Deeper or shallower sequencing was expected to change how clonotypes are shared among donors.

About this clone: As yet, its antigen is unknown.

Sequencing was at deep level. Clones were read by immunoSEQ multiplex PCR, and TCRdb kept only the in-frame ones, dropping some. Of about half a million clones detected, around 79% appear once; the ten largest clones hold roughly 13%. This TCR was sampled from a woman aged 40 to 50 in good health. Some clones in this sample may be carry-over from other donors' samples. The sample was PBMCs. V usage is TRBV5-6 and J usage is TRBJ2-7, with 12 bases matching TRBD1. CDR3 sequence (DNA): TGTGCCAGCAGCAGGGACAGGGGGCGAAACGAGCAGTACTTC. Its protein product is CASSRDRGRNEQYF. The variable domain in full, with the rest retrieved from reference TRBV5-6 and TRBJ2-7, is DAGVTQSPTHLIKTRGQQVTLRCSPKSGHDTVSWYQQALGQGPQFIFQYYEEEERQRGNFPDRFSGHQFPNYSSELNVNALLLGDSALYLCASSRDRGRNEQYFGPGTRLTVT.